The rows below give T cell receptor beta chains drawn from one sample of a study of patients and donors after allogeneic stem cell transplantation. Each CDR3 protein gets one entry after TCRdb re-called the RT-PCR reads with MiXCR. The sample consists of fewer than 95,000 distinct CDR3 sequences, roughly 5.2% of them appearing once. Sequencing used blood, either unsorted or a sorted T cell fraction (not recorded which). These receptors all come from a human donor who was either an allogeneic HSCT recipient or a stem cell or donor lymphocyte infusion donor (not recorded which). It is not recorded whose cells these are; they may come from a transplant donor. CDR3s include the opening cysteine and the closing phenylalanine or tryptophan. A D gene is named only where the DNA matches it firmly. Expanded clones get a size class; other rows say once, few or many, or leave the size out.

j_call: TRBJ1-2; clone_size: few; d_call: TRBD1; v_call: TRBV27; cdr3_aa: CASSLSGTGLRYGYTF; cdr3_nt: TGTGCCAGCAGTTTATCGGGGACAGGGTTGCGCTATGGCTACACCTTC
j_call: TRBJ2-1; clone_size: few; d_call: TRBD2; v_call: TRBV4-1; cdr3_aa: CASRQGLAGGNEQFF; cdr3_nt: TGCGCCAGCAGGCAAGGACTAGCGGGGGGGAATGAGCAGTTCTTC
j_call: TRBJ1-6; clone_size: few; d_call: .; v_call: TRBV27; cdr3_aa: CASSSKGGPHNSPLHF; cdr3_nt: TGTGCCAGCAGTTCCAAGGGCGGACCTCATAATTCACCCCTCCACTTT
j_call: TRBJ2-3; clone_size: many; d_call: .; v_call: TRBV6-2/TRBV6-3; cdr3_aa: CASSSGFDTQYF; cdr3_nt: TGTGCCAGCAGTTCTGGTTTCGATACGCAGTATTTT
j_call: TRBJ1-6; clone_size: .; d_call: .; v_call: TRBV11-2; cdr3_aa: CASSPRTTGLSYSPLHF; cdr3_nt: TGTGCCAGCAGCCCTCGGACGACAGGTTTGAGTTATTCACCCCTCCACTTT
j_call: TRBJ2-3; clone_size: many; d_call: .; v_call: TRBV5-1; cdr3_aa: CASSIQGGAADTQYF; cdr3_nt: TGCGCCAGCAGCATACAGGGAGGAGCTGCAGATACGCAGTATTTT
j_call: TRBJ2-7; clone_size: many; d_call: TRBD1; v_call: TRBV9; cdr3_aa: CASSVDPGQGREQYF; cdr3_nt: TGTGCCAGCAGCGTAGATCCGGGACAGGGTCGAGAGCAGTACTTC
j_call: TRBJ2-1; clone_size: many; d_call: .; v_call: TRBV11-1; cdr3_aa: CASSLTGSISDEQFF; cdr3_nt: TGTGCCAGCAGCTTAACGGGAAGCATCAGTGATGAGCAGTTCTTC
j_call: TRBJ1-2; clone_size: few; d_call: .; v_call: TRBV12-3/TRBV12-4; cdr3_aa: CASSRDTDYGYTF; cdr3_nt: TGTGCCAGCAGCCGTGACACTGACTATGGCTACACCTTC
j_call: TRBJ2-7; clone_size: many; d_call: .; v_call: TRBV5-1; cdr3_aa: CASSLDSTYEQYF; cdr3_nt: TGCGCCAGCAGCTTGGACAGCACCTACGAGCAGTACTTC
j_call: TRBJ1-1; clone_size: many; d_call: .; v_call: TRBV5-1; cdr3_aa: CASSSDMRSNTEAFF; cdr3_nt: TGCGCCAGCAGCTCGGACATGCGATCGAACACTGAAGCTTTCTTT
j_call: TRBJ1-2; clone_size: many; d_call: .; v_call: TRBV11-2; cdr3_aa: CASSLQGNYGYTF; cdr3_nt: TGTGCCAGCAGCTTACAGGGAAACTATGGCTACACCTTC
j_call: TRBJ1-2; clone_size: many; d_call: .; v_call: TRBV7-2; cdr3_aa: CASSYGTFGYTF; cdr3_nt: TGTGCCAGCAGCTACGGGACGTTCGGCTACACCTTC
j_call: TRBJ2-7; clone_size: few; d_call: .; v_call: TRBV20-1; cdr3_aa: CSARVQPPSYEQYF; cdr3_nt: TGCAGTGCTAGGGTCCAGCCCCCCTCCTACGAGCAGTACTTC
j_call: TRBJ2-5; clone_size: many; d_call: .; v_call: TRBV10-3; cdr3_aa: CAISAGKIESETQYF; cdr3_nt: TGTGCCATCAGCGCCGGGAAGATAGAATCCGAGACCCAGTACTTC
j_call: TRBJ2-1; clone_size: many; d_call: .; v_call: TRBV4-2; cdr3_aa: CASSQDDSNYNEQFF; cdr3_nt: TGTGCCAGCAGCCAAGATGACTCTAACTACAATGAGCAGTTCTTC
j_call: TRBJ2-5; clone_size: many; d_call: .; v_call: TRBV15; cdr3_aa: CATSRDPAPQETQYF; cdr3_nt: TGTGCCACCAGCAGAGATCCAGCCCCTCAGGAGACCCAGTACTTC
j_call: TRBJ2-7; clone_size: many; d_call: .; v_call: TRBV7-2; cdr3_aa: CASSLVPSYEQYF; cdr3_nt: TGTGCCAGCAGCTTAGTTCCCAGCTACGAGCAGTACTTC
j_call: TRBJ1-1; clone_size: .; d_call: .; v_call: TRBV7-6; cdr3_aa: CASSLGPRGLEAFF; cdr3_nt: TGTGCCAGCAGCTTAGGCCCCAGGGGTCTGGAAGCTTTCTTT
j_call: TRBJ1-1; clone_size: .; d_call: .; v_call: TRBV3-1; cdr3_aa: CASSLEPRRTEAFF; cdr3_nt: TGTGCCAGCAGCCTGGAGCCCAGGCGGACAGAAGCTTTCTTT
j_call: TRBJ1-1; clone_size: many; d_call: .; v_call: TRBV27; cdr3_aa: CASTIFKPGMGTEAFF; cdr3_nt: TGTGCCAGCACCATTTTTAAGCCGGGGATGGGCACTGAAGCTTTCTTT
j_call: TRBJ2-1; clone_size: medium-sized; d_call: TRBD2; v_call: TRBV18; cdr3_aa: CASSPSSGVYNEQFF; cdr3_nt: TGTGCCAGCTCACCCTCTAGCGGGGTCTACAATGAGCAGTTCTTC
j_call: TRBJ2-1; clone_size: many; d_call: .; v_call: TRBV7-2; cdr3_aa: CASSPRTGNEQFF; cdr3_nt: TGTGCCAGCAGCCCTCGGACTGGAAATGAGCAGTTCTTC
j_call: TRBJ2-5; clone_size: many; d_call: .; v_call: TRBV29-1; cdr3_aa: CSGSRAQETQYF; cdr3_nt: TGCAGCGGATCCAGGGCCCAAGAGACCCAGTACTTC
j_call: TRBJ1-5; clone_size: many; d_call: .; v_call: TRBV21-1; cdr3_aa: CASSKGGVRIDQPQHF; cdr3_nt: TGTGCCAGCAGCAAAGGGGGGGTCAGAATCGATCAGCCCCAGCATTTT
j_call: TRBJ2-5; clone_size: many; d_call: .; v_call: TRBV7-8; cdr3_aa: CASSTTILETQYF; cdr3_nt: TGTGCCAGCAGCACGACGATTTTAGAGACCCAGTACTTC
j_call: TRBJ1-5; clone_size: many; d_call: .; v_call: TRBV4-2; cdr3_aa: CASSQVTGGGRAQHF; cdr3_nt: TGTGCCAGCAGCCAAGTAACTGGGGGAGGTAGAGCCCAGCATTTT
j_call: TRBJ1-2; clone_size: .; d_call: .; v_call: TRBV5-5; cdr3_aa: CASTPRSSLGGYTF; cdr3_nt: TGTGCCAGCACCCCTCGCAGCTCTTTAGGTGGCTACACCTTC
j_call: TRBJ2-1; clone_size: many; d_call: .; v_call: TRBV20-1; cdr3_aa: CSALGAQTYNEQFF; cdr3_nt: TGCAGTGCTCTAGGGGCTCAAACCTACAATGAGCAGTTCTTC
j_call: TRBJ2-3; clone_size: many; d_call: .; v_call: TRBV20-1; cdr3_aa: CSARDGETTDTQYF; cdr3_nt: TGCAGTGCTAGAGACGGAGAGACCACAGATACGCAGTATTTT
j_call: TRBJ2-1; clone_size: .; d_call: TRBD2; v_call: TRBV18; cdr3_aa: CASSPFGRANEQFF; cdr3_nt: TGTGCCAGCTCACCATTTGGGAGGGCCAATGAGCAGTTCTTC
j_call: TRBJ2-1; clone_size: many; d_call: TRBD2; v_call: TRBV5-1; cdr3_aa: CASRVAGAYNEQFF; cdr3_nt: TGCGCCAGCAGGGTTGCGGGAGCCTACAATGAGCAGTTCTTC
j_call: TRBJ2-1; clone_size: many; d_call: TRBD2; v_call: TRBV20-1; cdr3_aa: CSARTSGATYNEQFF; cdr3_nt: TGCAGTGCAAGGACTAGCGGGGCCACCTACAATGAGCAGTTCTTC
j_call: TRBJ2-1; clone_size: few; d_call: TRBD2; v_call: TRBV30; cdr3_aa: CAWSRGTSGYNEQFF; cdr3_nt: TGTGCCTGGAGTCGTGGGACTAGCGGATACAATGAGCAGTTCTTC
j_call: TRBJ2-7; clone_size: many; d_call: TRBD1; v_call: TRBV10-3; cdr3_aa: CAISLFSGGLHEQYF; cdr3_nt: TGTGCCATCAGTTTATTCTCAGGGGGCCTGCACGAGCAGTACTTC
j_call: TRBJ2-1; clone_size: many; d_call: .; v_call: TRBV20-1; cdr3_aa: CSARGRRGFYNEQFF; cdr3_nt: TGCAGTGCTAGGGGGCGGCGGGGCTTCTACAATGAGCAGTTCTTC
j_call: TRBJ2-5; clone_size: many; d_call: .; v_call: TRBV20-1; cdr3_aa: CSAYQETQYF; cdr3_nt: TGCAGTGCGTACCAAGAGACCCAGTACTTC
j_call: TRBJ2-3; clone_size: .; d_call: .; v_call: TRBV27; cdr3_aa: CASSYLKTGATSTDTQYF; cdr3_nt: TGTGCCAGCAGTTACTTGAAAACCGGAGCTACTAGCACAGATACGCAGTATTTT
j_call: TRBJ1-1; clone_size: many; d_call: .; v_call: TRBV9; cdr3_aa: CASSSGPRAFF; cdr3_nt: TGTGCCAGCAGCTCGGGACCACGGGCTTTCTTT
j_call: TRBJ1-4; clone_size: many; d_call: .; v_call: TRBV5-5; cdr3_aa: CASSLDGNLNEKLFF; cdr3_nt: TGTGCCAGCAGCTTGGACGGGAACCTGAATGAAAAACTGTTTTTT
j_call: TRBJ1-4; clone_size: few; d_call: .; v_call: TRBV28; cdr3_aa: CASSFWAPKAGGNEKLFF; cdr3_nt: TGTGCCAGCAGTTTTTGGGCCCCGAAGGCTGGGGGGAATGAAAAACTGTTTTTT
j_call: TRBJ2-2; clone_size: .; d_call: TRBD1; v_call: TRBV12-3/TRBV12-4; cdr3_aa: CASSQLDRVNTGELFF; cdr3_nt: TGTGCCAGCAGCCAATTGGACAGGGTAAACACCGGGGAGCTGTTTTTT
j_call: TRBJ2-1; clone_size: many; d_call: .; v_call: TRBV29-1; cdr3_aa: CSGELSSHEQFF; cdr3_nt: TGCAGCGGGGAGCTGAGCTCCCATGAGCAGTTCTTC
j_call: TRBJ2-7; clone_size: .; d_call: TRBD1; v_call: TRBV6-6; cdr3_aa: CASTEGQIYEQYF; cdr3_nt: TGTGCCAGCACCGAGGGACAGATCTACGAGCAGTACTTC
j_call: TRBJ1-2; clone_size: few; d_call: TRBD1; v_call: TRBV30; cdr3_aa: CAWNPDRGYGYTF; cdr3_nt: TGTGCCTGGAATCCCGACAGGGGCTATGGCTACACCTTC
j_call: TRBJ2-7; clone_size: many; d_call: .; v_call: TRBV21-1; cdr3_aa: CASSKDYSYEQYF; cdr3_nt: TGTGCCAGCAGCAAAGACTATTCCTACGAGCAGTACTTC
j_call: TRBJ2-7; clone_size: many; d_call: .; v_call: TRBV5-6; cdr3_aa: CASSIQGHGYEQYF; cdr3_nt: TGTGCCAGCAGCATCCAGGGGCATGGATACGAGCAGTACTTC
j_call: TRBJ1-1; clone_size: many; d_call: .; v_call: TRBV7-9; cdr3_aa: CASSLGVGVEAFF; cdr3_nt: TGTGCCAGCAGCTTAGGTGTGGGGGTTGAAGCTTTCTTT
j_call: TRBJ2-7; clone_size: many; d_call: TRBD2; v_call: TRBV20-1; cdr3_aa: CSARQTSGRAREGEQYF; cdr3_nt: TGCAGTGCTAGACAGACTAGCGGGAGGGCCCGGGAGGGCGAGCAGTACTTC
j_call: TRBJ2-5; clone_size: few; d_call: TRBD2; v_call: TRBV20-1; cdr3_aa: CSARDGTSGGETQYF; cdr3_nt: TGCAGTGCTAGAGATGGGACTAGCGGAGGAGAGACCCAGTACTTC
j_call: TRBJ1-1; clone_size: many; d_call: TRBD1; v_call: TRBV28; cdr3_aa: CASSRGTGDSTEAFF; cdr3_nt: TGTGCCAGCAGCCGTGGGACAGGGGATTCGACTGAAGCTTTCTTT
j_call: TRBJ1-2; clone_size: many; d_call: .; v_call: TRBV2; cdr3_aa: CASSEWGAGNGYTF; cdr3_nt: TGTGCCAGCAGTGAGTGGGGCGCGGGGAACGGCTACACCTTC
j_call: TRBJ2-7; clone_size: .; d_call: TRBD2; v_call: TRBV20-1; cdr3_aa: CSARDRASGVRDEQYF; cdr3_nt: TGCAGTGCTAGAGATCGGGCTAGCGGAGTCAGGGACGAGCAGTACTTC
j_call: TRBJ1-5; clone_size: .; d_call: TRBD1; v_call: TRBV2; cdr3_aa: CASSGQEYQPQHF; cdr3_nt: TGTGCCAGCAGCGGACAGGAGTATCAGCCCCAGCATTTT
j_call: TRBJ2-5; clone_size: many; d_call: .; v_call: TRBV20-1; cdr3_aa: CSASPGTWGETQYF; cdr3_nt: TGCAGTGCTAGTCCCGGGACCTGGGGGGAGACCCAGTACTTC
j_call: TRBJ2-1; clone_size: many; d_call: .; v_call: TRBV5-1; cdr3_aa: CASSIQGNEQFF; cdr3_nt: TGCGCCAGCAGCATCCAGGGGAATGAGCAGTTCTTC
j_call: TRBJ1-1; clone_size: .; d_call: TRBD1; v_call: TRBV5-1; cdr3_aa: CASSLPDKGALMNTEAFF; cdr3_nt: TGCGCCAGCAGCTTGCCCGACAAGGGGGCTTTGATGAACACTGAAGCTTTCTTT